Below, 21 T cell receptor beta chains from the same sample are listed, as sequenced in a study of cytomegalovirus exposure and HLA in healthy donors. 60 Vbeta and 13 Jbeta primers were used in PCR. This table comes from immunoSEQ multiplex PCR, and its TCRdb copy is limited to in-frame clones, with some not included. The profile shows approximately 290,000 clones, over 70% of them singletons. The specimen was PBMCs. The receptors were sampled from a girl aged 2-10 years in good health and CMV-seronegative.

The chain recombines TRBV4-2 with TRBJ2-7; 10 bases agree with TRBD1. The V segment lost 3 bases and the J segment 4 bases; nucleotides outside the gene matches: 6. The CDR3 sequence is 15 residues long. Germline values: CDR1 LGHNA, CDR2 YNFKEQ. CDR3 nucleotides: TGTGCCAGCAGCCAGGGGACAGGGGTCGGGTACGAGCAGTACTTC. Translated: CASSQGTGVGYEQYF.

This clone appeared once. The rearrangement joins TRBV6-5 to TRBJ1-1; 7 bases line up with TRBD1. The V gene's germline CDR1 is MNHEY and CDR2 SVGAGI. The junction had 4 bases not matched to a gene; V was cut back by 10 bases and J by 8 bases. The CDR3 is made up of 10 amino acids. CDR3: CANADREAFF. The CDR3 nucleotides read TGTGCCAACGCGGACAGGGAAGCTTTCTTT.

This clone was picked up one time. The chain couples TRBV6-5 to TRBJ2-7, with 7 nucleotides matching TRBD2. V trimming: 2 bases; J trimming: 3 bases; junction bases outside the gene matches: 7. This CDR3 has 15 amino acids. The germline V gene encodes CDR1 MNHEY and CDR2 SVGAGI. The CDR3 nucleotides read TGTGCCAGCAGTTACGCACGGGGGGTAGGCTACGAGCAGTACTTC. This encodes CASSYARGVGYEQYF.

In this sample, this clone turned up a few times. The chain uses TRBV7-8 and TRBJ1-1, with D perhaps matching TRBD1 (6 bases). There are 17 residues in the CDR3. CDR1 and CDR2 (germline): SGHVS, FQNEAQ. Deletions cut 4 bases from V and 0 bases from J, with 18 bases between. CDR3: CASSSSLGANLNTEAFF. The CDR3 nucleotides are TGTGCCAGCAGCTCCTCTTTGGGGGCCAATCTGAACACTGAAGCTTTCTTT.

The CDR3 loop reads CASSYRGSEQYF. CDR3 bases: TGCGCCAGCAGCTACAGGGGTAGCGAGCAGTACTTC. The chain carries TRBV5-1 and TRBJ2-7; 7 bases are a match to TRBD1. Germline-derived CDR1 and CDR2 are SGHRS and YFSETQ. V lost 3 bases to trimming and J lost 6 bases; unmatched junction nucleotides: 3. CDR3 length: 12 residues. Based on the CDR3 plus reference TRBV5-1 and TRBJ2-7, the full variable domain is KAGVTQTPRYLIKTRGQQVTLSCSPISGHRSVSWYQQTPGQGLQFLFEYFSETQRNKGNFPGRFSGRQFSNSRSEMNVSTLELGDSALYLCASSYRGSEQYFGPGTRLTVT.

The V call is TRBV11-2, the J call TRBJ1-2; 7 bases match TRBD1. From germline, CDR1 is SGHAT and CDR2 FQNNGV. Losses at the gene ends were 5 bases for V and 2 bases for J; bases not matched to a gene: 11. This CDR3 spans 16 amino acids. CDR3 nucleotide sequence: TGTGCCAGCAGCGCCCGCCGGGACAGACGCAACTATGGCTACACCTTC. It codes for CASSARRDRRNYGYTF.

This clone was counted only a few times. This chain connects TRBV2 to TRBJ1-2; D ambiguous. The V and J ends lost 9 bases and 6 bases respectively, with 11 bases between them. The V gene's germline CDR1 is SNHLY and CDR2 FYNNEI. The CDR3 has 11 residues. CDR3 loop: CASLEGHGYTF. CDR3 coding DNA: TGTGCCAGTTTAGAGGGTCATGGCTACACCTTC.

Concerning this clone: This sample also contains other DNA sequences that code for the same CDR3. The V and J genes are TRBV10-3 and TRBJ2-2; the D is unclear. The CDR3 is 13 amino acids. Between the trimmed V and J ends, which lost 0 bases and 6 bases, there was a span of 5 bases. In germline, CDR1 is ENHRY, CDR2 SYGVKD. CDR3 nucleotides: TGTGCCATCAGTGAGTCCGGAGCCGGGGAGCTGTTTTTT. Amino acids: CAISESGAGELFF.

This chain uses TRBV2 with TRBJ2-1; TRBD2 agrees at 9 bases. With 5 bases clipped from V and 8 bases from J, the junction kept 10 bases outside the gene matches. The germline V gene encodes CDR1 SNHLY and CDR2 FYNNEI. The CDR3 sequence is 15 residues long. This CDR3 reads CASSYGTSTLDEQFF. CDR3 nucleotide sequence: TGTGCCAGCAGTTACGGGACTAGCACTTTGGATGAGCAGTTCTTC. Filled out from reference TRBV2 and TRBJ2-1, the complete variable domain reads EPEVTQTPSHQVTQMGQEVILRCVPISNHLYFYWYRQILGQKVEFLVSFYNNEISEKSEIFDDQFSVERPDGSNFTLKIRSTKLEDSAMYFCASSYGTSTLDEQFFGPGTRLTVL.

The rearrangement links TRBV29-1 to TRBJ2-1; TRBD2 is a possible D gene (6 bases). The CDR3 has 15 amino acids. Trimming removed 4 bases at V and 4 bases at J, with 17 bases between. The germline gives CDR1 SQVTM, CDR2 ANQGSEA. The CDR3 is CSVVLDQGGYNEQFF. In nucleotides, the CDR3 is TGCAGCGTTGTACTAGATCAGGGAGGATACAATGAGCAGTTCTTC.

The rearrangement links TRBV7-9 to TRBJ2-2; TRBD1 matches 9 bases. This CDR3 has 18 amino acids. V shed 5 bases, J shed 0 bases, and the junction held 10 bases outside the gene matches. Germline V CDR1 and CDR2: SEHNR, FQNEAQ (reference sequence). This CDR3 is CASSRRDRALSNTGELFF. The CDR3 DNA sequence: TGTGCCAGCAGCCGCCGGGACAGGGCTCTCTCGAACACCGGGGAGCTGTTTTTT. The full variable domain, in which reference TRBV7-9 and TRBJ2-2 provide the parts outside the CDR3, is DTGVSQNPRHKITKRGQNVTFRCDPISEHNRLYWYRQTLGQGPEFLTYFQNEAQLEKSRLLSDRFSAERPKGSFSTLEIQRTEQGDSAMYLCASSRRDRALSNTGELFFGEGSRLTVL.

The V call is TRBV4-2, the J call TRBJ2-7; TRBD2 might be the D (6 bases). Looked up from germline, CDR1 is LGHNA and CDR2 is YNFKEQ. The CDR3 length is 22 residues. The V end was cut by 0 bases, the J end by 5 bases, with 35 bases between. In nucleotides, the CDR3 is TGTGCCAGCAGCCAAGATCAGCGAATTAGGGACGCCAAGTTAGAGCCGGGAGACGAGCAGTACTTC. It translates to CASSQDQRIRDAKLEPGDEQYF.

The J gene is TRBJ1-2, the V gene TRBV7-9; 8 positions match TRBD1. The CDR3 loop spans 14 amino acids. Looked up from germline, CDR1 is SEHNR and CDR2 is FQNEAQ (reference sequence). The V and J ends lost 7 bases and 3 bases, in that order; junction bases with no gene match: 7. This CDR3 reads CASKRQGRYYGYTF. In nucleotides, the CDR3 is TGTGCCAGCAAAAGACAGGGGCGGTACTATGGCTACACCTTC.

This sequence joins TRBV2 and TRBJ2-7; a possible D gene is TRBD1 (5 bases). Trimming took off 5 bases at V and 4 bases at J, with 9 bases between the two ends. The CDR3 totals 12 residues. The germline V gene has CDR1 SNHLY and CDR2 FYNNEI. CDR3 sequence reads: CASSTQGYEQYF. The CDR3 DNA is TGTGCCAGCAGTACTCAGGGATACGAGCAGTACTTC.

The chain combines TRBV6-1 with TRBJ1-1; D is uncertain. Trimming left V 3 bases short and J 2 bases short, with 10 bases between. Germline V lookup: CDR1 MNHNS, CDR2 SASEGT. This CDR3 is 14 amino acids long. The CDR3 nucleotides are TGTGCCAGCAGTGATGGTACAGTCAACACTGAAGCTTTCTTT. Protein: CASSDGTVNTEAFF.

The chain joins TRBV29-1 to TRBJ2-1; TRBD1 matches at 7 bases. This CDR3 has 14 residues. CDR1 and CDR2 (germline): SQVTM, ANQGSEA. V dropped 3 bases and J dropped 9; count of bases not matched to a gene: 11. CDR3 protein: CSVDSGQAIGEQFF. CDR3 in DNA: TGCAGCGTTGATTCTGGACAGGCCATAGGTGAGCAGTTCTTC.

The chain has TRBV29-1 and TRBJ2-7; 8 bases are shared with TRBD1. Germline V gene lookup returns CDR1 SQVTM and CDR2 ANQGSEA. The CDR3 covers 14 residues. V lost 1 base and J lost 4; bases outside the gene matches: 6. The CDR3 protein is CSVEGQGKEYEQYF. For the CDR3, the DNA is TGCAGCGTTGAAGGACAGGGGAAAGAGTACGAGCAGTACTTC.

The chain carries TRBV5-1 and TRBJ2-1; 7 bases agree with TRBD1. The CDR3 is 15 residues long. V lost 4 bases to trimming and J lost 0 bases; unmatched junction nucleotides: 4. CDR1 is SGHRS, CDR2 YFSETQ, per germline. CDR3 nucleotides: TGCGCCAGCAGCACCGGGACAGCCTCCTACAATGAGCAGTTCTTC. It translates to CASSTGTASYNEQFF.

The chain combines TRBV7-8 with TRBJ2-7, with 7 bases identical to TRBD1. Germline CDR1 reads SGHVS; CDR2 reads FQNEAQ. V lost 1 base, J lost 6 bases, and 3 bases stayed unmatched. The CDR3 is 13 amino acids. The CDR3 loop is CASSLDQGVEQYF. CDR3 DNA sequence: TGTGCCAGCAGCTTAGACCAGGGGGTCGAGCAGTACTTC. The complete variable domain, with remaining parts taken from reference TRBV7-8 and TRBJ2-7, reads GAGVSQSPRYKVAKRGQDVALRCDPISGHVSLFWYQQALGQGPEFLTYFQNEAQLDKSGLPSDRFFAERPEGSVSTLKIQRTQQEDSAVYLCASSLDQGVEQYFGPGTRLTVT.

Only one count was recorded for this clone. The chain combines TRBV28 with TRBJ2-1, with 11 bases lining up with TRBD2. V dropped 3 bases and J dropped 6; count of bases not matched to a gene: 10. The CDR3 totals 17 residues. Germline CDR1 is MDHEN and CDR2 is SYDVKM. CDR3 DNA sequence: TGTGCCAGCAGTTTTTGGACTAGCGGGTTACGGAGCAATGAGCAGTTCTTC. Its protein product is CASSFWTSGLRSNEQFF.

The chain uses TRBV6-1 and TRBJ2-7; 9 nucleotides agree with TRBD1. The junction had 10 bases not matched to a gene; V was cut back by 9 bases and J by 4 bases. Germline values: CDR1 MNHNS, CDR2 SASEGT. The CDR3 is 14 residues long. DNA of the CDR3: TGTGCCAGTACCCGGGACAGGGACCTGTACGAGCAGTACTTC. It is translated as CASTRDRDLYEQYF.